This TCR beta chain emerged from a study of vaccination and CD4 T cells after COVID-19. Study background: Stimulation of the cells used overlapping spike peptide pools from SARS-CoV-2 and from the common cold coronaviruses HCoV-NL63, HCoV-OC43 and HCoV-229E. Study-wide results and limits: For SARS-CoV-2-reactive clonotypes, the median went from about 22 to 38, a nonsignificant increase.

V was clipped by 5 bases and J by 7 bases, with 12 bases between them. The CDR3 covers 14 residues. The Oncomine TCR Beta short-read assay sequenced DNA from cultured CD4+ T cells. The genomic DNA was obtained from cultured CD4+ T cells by extraction with the QIAamp micro DNA kit. TCRdb passed the PCR reads through MiXCR, listing each CDR3 protein once. Of over 15,000 distinct CDR3 sequences listed, about 40% were seen once; the top ten hold roughly 7.3%. Only a few counts were recorded for this clonotype. What it recognizes is unknown. The treatment was: roughly ten-day PBMC culture with coronavirus spike peptide pools or control peptides (ViraFEST assay). Expansion of antigen-specific T cells with peptide pools by ViraFEST preceded sequencing of TCRs.

The chain carries TRBV12-3 or TRBV12-4 and TRBJ1-6, with D possibly being TRBD1 (6 bases). This receptor was taken from a human donor who had recovered from COVID-19. The sequencing used CD4+ T cells from blood, cultured in vitro, collected after SARS-CoV-2 vaccination. The CDR3 DNA reads TGTGCCAGCAGTCTGGACAGCCTCAATTCACCCCTCCACTTT. The encoded protein is CASSLDSLNSPLHF.